Included here is one TCR beta chain sequence, with context. This clonotype was seen a handful of times. Its binding antigen is unknown. It has no much larger one-base neighbor in the sample; base qualities were not kept. This sample is part of a study of CD8 T cells in ankylosing spondylitis (dated by TCRdb to about 2017). For the wider study: The study set out to find disease-linked TCR variants by profiling T cell receptor beta repertoires in ankylosing spondylitis patients and healthy donors. The full study cohort comprised 20 to 30 ankylosing spondylitis patients and about a hundred healthy donors. Samples of peripheral blood were taken, and for ankylosing spondylitis patients, synovial fluid was collected as well.

Beyond this particular receptor, the publication reports: The disease-linked clones showed a CD8+ phenotype and occurred at relatively low frequencies in peripheral blood. The disease-linked clones were reported as significantly enriched in matched synovial fluid samples from ankylosing spondylitis patients. Some motif variants had previously been reported in the synovial fluid and blood of reactive arthritis patients, which suggests shared mechanisms of disease initiation. A TCR beta motif of several highly homologous amino acid variants appeared characteristic of blood from ankylosing spondylitis patients.

Sequenced using an Illumina HiSeq 2500. Quantitative 5'-RACE with molecular barcodes was the method used to prepare the TCR beta libraries. The original pipeline was this. To identify disease-linked TCR variants, a new computational method was used, one built on a probabilistic model of VDJ rearrangement. TCRdb itself trimmed the public reads at Q25 with fastp, ran MiXCR and retained productive beta chains. Here each entry gathers all rows of one CDR3 protein and keeps the most common genes and DNA. TCRdb, rather than the study authors, made the V and J calls. The sample records 500,000 or so distinct CDR3 sequences, roughly 5% of which are singletons. The ten most abundant clones make up under 4.5% of the sample. The sequence came from a male donor with ankylosing spondylitis. The sample was blood, either unsorted or a sorted T cell fraction (not recorded which).

The bases read TGTGCCAGCAGCTTAGGGCTTCGTGAAGAGACCCAGTACTTC. It translates as CASSLGLREETQYF. The chain joins TRBV7-2 to TRBJ2-5, with the D gene not confidently named. There are 14 amino acids in the CDR3, from cysteine to phenylalanine inclusive. Kept here is only the CDR3 DNA, which spans 42 bases and is read in frame from base 1. As encoded in the germline V gene, CDR1 is SGHTA while CDR2 is FQGNSA. Trimming at the junction amounts to 1 base on V and 3 bases on J, and the germline ends lie 9 bases apart.